The rows below give T cell receptor beta chains drawn from one sample of a study of regulatory T cells in long-lasting Graves disease. TCRdb re-analysed the multiplex PCR reads in MiXCR, keeping a single row per CDR3 protein. The sample lists 400,000 to 550,000 distinct CDR3 sequences; about a sixth were seen once. Separately, the same data were catalogued under a study of T cells in Graves' hyperthyroidism and ophthalmopathy.

The sample in question was peripheral blood mononuclear cells (PBMCs), obtained at new diagnosis, from a patient treated with antithyroid drugs. The receptors come from a woman aged 30 to 39 with Graves disease. The CDR3 runs from the conserved cysteine through the conserved F or W. Fields, in order: CDR3 protein, CDR3 DNA, V gene, J gene, D gene, clone size. The D gene is left open where the match is weak. Some rows have no size entry. The others give once, few or many, or a class for an expanded clone.

CASSALTGGGLNTEAFF	TGTGCCAGCAGTGCCCTGACAGGGGGTGGATTGAACACTGAAGCTTTCTTT	TRBV25-1	TRBJ1-1	TRBD1	many
CASSEVPGYGYTF	TGTGCCAGCAGCGAGGTCCCCGGCTATGGCTACACCTTC	TRBV9	TRBJ1-2	-	-
CASTLAGIGYEQYF	TGTGCCAGCACCCTAGCGGGAATAGGCTACGAGCAGTACTTC	TRBV6-1	TRBJ2-7	TRBD2	-
CASSLVPGHNEQFF	TGCGCCAGCAGCTTGGTACCAGGACACAATGAGCAGTTCTTC	TRBV5-1	TRBJ2-1	-	many
CASSDPRDRGLLAGSGQYF	TGTGCCAGCAGTGATCCCCGGGACAGGGGGCTACTAGCGGGGTCCGGGCAGTACTTC	TRBV2	TRBJ2-7	TRBD1	-
CASSTRRGGGNIQYF	TGTGCCAGCAGTACCCGACGGGGGGGGGGAAACATTCAGTACTTC	TRBV28	TRBJ2-4	TRBD2	-
CASRVTVLNTEAFF	TGTGCCAGCAGGGTCACAGTCTTGAACACTGAAGCTTTCTTT	TRBV28	TRBJ1-1	-	many
CASGGSGETQYF	TGTGCCAGCGGAGGGTCCGGTGAGACCCAGTACTTC	TRBV6-1	TRBJ2-5	-	few
CASSFPRQLNLPDTQYF	TGTGCCAGCAGCTTCCCTCGACAGTTAAATCTTCCAGATACGCAGTATTTT	TRBV7-9	TRBJ2-3	-	-
CASSLARGPYNEQFF	TGCGCCAGCAGCTTGGCCAGGGGACCCTACAATGAGCAGTTCTTC	TRBV5-1	TRBJ2-1	-	many
CASSVISGRDNEQFF	TGTGCCAGCAGTGTTATTAGCGGGAGGGACAATGAGCAGTTCTTC	TRBV6-1	TRBJ2-1	TRBD2	many
CASSKDGQPVIAF	TGTGCCAGCAGTAAGGACGGACAGCCGGTGATCGCCTTC	TRBV2	TRBJ1-2	-	many
CASSLRTASPSSYEQYF	TGTGCCAGCAGTCTACGGACAGCTTCACCATCCTCCTACGAGCAGTACTTC	TRBV28	TRBJ2-7	-	many
CSARPLAGNYEQYF	TGCAGTGCTAGACCACTAGCGGGGAACTACGAGCAGTACTTC	TRBV20-1	TRBJ2-7	TRBD2	many
CASSQGTSGRVAKNIQYF	TGTGCCAGCAGTCAGGGGACTAGCGGGAGGGTAGCCAAAAACATTCAGTACTTC	TRBV6-1	TRBJ2-4	TRBD2	many
CASSFGPEFRTQGDEQYF	TGTGCCAGCAGTTTTGGCCCGGAGTTTAGGACTCAGGGAGACGAGCAGTACTTC	TRBV28	TRBJ2-7	-	many
CASGLVQGGGTGELFF	TGTGCTAGTGGTTTGGTACAGGGTGGGGGCACCGGGGAGCTGTTTTTT	TRBV12-5	TRBJ2-2	-	-
CASRGTSGMGDTQYF	TGCGCCAGCAGAGGGACTAGCGGGATGGGGGATACGCAGTATTTT	TRBV10-2	TRBJ2-3	TRBD2	few
CASSSSSLFTDTQYF	TGTGCCAGCAGCTCCTCTAGCCTCTTCACAGATACGCAGTATTTT	TRBV7-9	TRBJ2-3	-	few
CASRRGASYGYTF	TGTGCCAGTAGACGGGGAGCGAGCTATGGCTACACCTTC	TRBV28	TRBJ1-2	-	many
CSAGTGGTFEQYF	TGCAGTGCTGGGACAGGGGGAACATTTGAGCAGTACTTC	TRBV20-1	TRBJ2-7	TRBD1	many
CASSFAKNTEAFF	TGTGCCAGCAGCTTTGCGAAGAACACTGAAGCTTTCTTT	TRBV7-2	TRBJ1-1	-	many
CASSRLAPLPYNEQFF	TGTGCCAGCAGTCGACTAGCGCCCCTCCCCTACAATGAGCAGTTCTTC	TRBV12-3/TRBV12-4	TRBJ2-1	TRBD2	many
CASRNDRGENTEAFF	TGTGCCAGCAGGAACGACAGGGGGGAGAACACTGAAGCTTTCTTT	TRBV12-3/TRBV12-4	TRBJ1-1	TRBD1	many
CASSLARAGVGEQFF	TGTGCTAGCAGCTTAGCTAGGGCGGGAGTCGGTGAGCAGTTCTTC	TRBV7-7	TRBJ2-1	TRBD2	-
CASSLSGSSGANVLTF	TGTGCCAGCAGTCTAAGCGGGAGCTCTGGGGCCAACGTCCTGACTTTC	TRBV5-1	TRBJ2-6	TRBD2	many
CACDSYTEAFF	TGTGCCTGCGACAGTTACACTGAAGCTTTCTTT	TRBV30	TRBJ1-1	-	many
CASKGQGDHEQYF	TGTGCCAGTAAGGGACAGGGCGACCACGAGCAGTACTTC	TRBV19	TRBJ2-7	TRBD1	few
CASGPEGTGADTQYF	TGTGCCAGCGGGCCAGAAGGGACAGGGGCAGATACGCAGTATTTT	TRBV11-2	TRBJ2-3	TRBD1	many
CASRGTAGGTDTQYF	TGTGCCAGCAGGGGTACAGCGGGAGGGACAGATACGCAGTATTTT	TRBV25-1	TRBJ2-3	TRBD2	few
CASSVSSGPGTGELFF	TGTGCCAGCAGCGTTAGCAGCGGGCCTGGCACCGGGGAGCTGTTTTTT	TRBV7-3	TRBJ2-2	-	few
CSAPPSGPSYEQYF	TGCAGTGCTCCCCCTAGCGGACCTTCCTACGAGCAGTACTTC	TRBV20-1	TRBJ2-7	TRBD2	many
CSARRQDSTDTQYF	TGCAGTGCTAGACGACAGGATAGCACAGATACGCAGTATTTT	TRBV20-1	TRBJ2-3	-	-
CASSLAVGRTDTQYF	TGCGCCAGCAGCTTGGCCGTGGGTAGAACAGATACGCAGTATTTT	TRBV5-1	TRBJ2-3	-	many
CASRLLRQGGPHEQFF	TGTGCCAGCAGACTCCTCCGACAGGGCGGGCCCCATGAGCAGTTCTTC	TRBV6-1	TRBJ2-1	TRBD1	many
CASSLLVAQIYGYTF	TGTGCCAGCAGCTTGTTGGTTGCCCAAATCTATGGCTACACCTTC	TRBV5-8	TRBJ1-2	-	many
CASSSDRPDYGYTF	TGTGCCAGCAGCTCGGACAGGCCCGACTATGGCTACACCTTC	TRBV28	TRBJ1-2	TRBD1	-
CASSMTGGLAGNTIYF	TGTGCCAGCAGCATGACAGGGGGCTTGGCTGGAAACACCATATATTTT	TRBV7-9	TRBJ1-3	TRBD1	few
CASSGSRGANEQFF	TGTGCCAGCAGCGGGTCGAGAGGGGCGAATGAGCAGTTCTTC	TRBV9	TRBJ2-1	-	-
CASSYSNSGGPKNYGYTF	TGTGCCAGCAGTTACTCGAACAGCGGGGGACCCAAGAACTATGGCTACACCTTC	TRBV6-5	TRBJ1-2	-	many
CASSLGDGTYSNQPQHF	TGTGCCAGCAGTTTGGGGGACGGGACGTATAGCAATCAGCCCCAGCATTTT	TRBV28	TRBJ1-5	-	many
CASSENSYNEQFF	TGTGCCAGCAGTGAGAACTCCTACAATGAGCAGTTCTTC	TRBV2	TRBJ2-1	-	-
CASTPGPSKVVETF	TGCGCCAGCACCCCCGGGCCCTCGAAGGTGGTGGAGACCTTC	TRBV5-1	TRBJ1-2	-	many
CASSSLGQGSSGNTIYF	TGTGCCAGCAGTTCCCTCGGACAGGGGAGCTCTGGAAACACCATATATTTT	TRBV28	TRBJ1-3	TRBD1	many
CSSPRDVYEQYF	TGCAGCTCCCCCCGGGACGTCTACGAGCAGTACTTC	TRBV20-1	TRBJ2-7	-	many
CASSLTDSYEQYF	TGTGCCAGCAGCTTAACAGACTCCTACGAGCAGTACTTC	TRBV11-2	TRBJ2-7	-	many
CASSVTEGGEQYF	TGTGCCAGTAGTGTCACAGAGGGAGGTGAGCAGTACTTC	TRBV19	TRBJ2-7	-	-
CSAANRAHSNQPQHF	TGCAGTGCTGCCAATAGGGCACATAGCAATCAGCCCCAGCATTTT	TRBV20-1	TRBJ1-5	-	-
CASSSHPDTDTEAFF	TGTGCCAGCAGTTCTCACCCGGACACAGACACTGAAGCTTTCTTT	TRBV27	TRBJ1-1	-	many
CASSISRDIPYEQYF	TGTGCCAGCAGCATCTCCCGGGACATACCCTACGAGCAGTACTTC	TRBV28	TRBJ2-7	-	many
CASSSPGVGYEQYF	TGTGCCAGCAGTTCCCCCGGTGTAGGGTACGAGCAGTACTTC	TRBV12-3/TRBV12-4	TRBJ2-7	-	many
CASRAGTANTGELFF	TGTGCCAGTAGAGCCGGGACGGCGAACACCGGGGAGCTGTTTTTT	TRBV19	TRBJ2-2	-	medium-sized
CASSQVAGIAYNEQFF	TGCGCCAGCAGCCAAGTCGCAGGGATAGCCTACAATGAGCAGTTCTTC	TRBV4-1	TRBJ2-1	-	-
CASSYGEGGRTYNEQFF	TGTGCCAGCAGTTACGGTGAGGGCGGGAGGACCTACAATGAGCAGTTCTTC	TRBV6-5	TRBJ2-1	TRBD2	many
CASSQRLSGSDNEQFF	TGCGCCAGCAGCCAAAGACTAAGCGGGAGCGACAATGAGCAGTTCTTC	TRBV4-1	TRBJ2-1	TRBD2	few
CASSWDSSSYNSPLHF	TGTGCCAGCAGTTGGGACAGTAGCTCCTATAATTCACCCCTCCACTTT	TRBV2	TRBJ1-6	TRBD1	many
CSAIRRESSYEQYF	TGCAGTGCCATACGACGAGAAAGCTCCTACGAGCAGTACTTC	TRBV20-1	TRBJ2-7	-	many
CASSFEGQPQHF	TGTGCCAGCAGCTTCGAAGGACAGCCCCAGCATTTT	TRBV3-1	TRBJ1-5	-	many
CASSGQTYGYTF	TGTGCCAGCTCGGGACAGACCTATGGCTACACCTTC	TRBV12-3/TRBV12-4	TRBJ1-2	TRBD1	many